This T cell receptor (beta chain) was observed in a study of shared clonotypes between healthy human individuals. Study-level findings and limits: Sequencing of the sorted subsets was shown by rarefaction to be incomplete despite large depth.

The protocol was immunoSEQ multiplex PCR, while the TCRdb copy is restricted to in-frame clones and leaves out a portion. The table lists around 2,100,000 clones, 85% to 95% of them singletons. The CDR3 consists of 19 residues. With V trimmed by 6 bases and J by 3 bases, 12 bases remained unmatched. Germline V CDR1 and CDR2: SNHLY, FYNNEI. For this clone: Its antigen is unknown.

Terminally differentiated effector memory CD45RA+ cells were excluded from the naive CD8 cells, which were CD45RO-negative and positively selected for CCR7. V and J are TRBV2 and TRBJ2-1, with 15 bases matching TRBD2. Sequencing was performed on naive CD8+ T cells sorted from blood. The clonotype was recovered from a man aged 18 to 29 in good health. DNA for the CDR3: TGTGCCAGCAGCCTTACTCCGGGACTAGCGGGGGGTCTCTACAATGAGCAGTTCTTC. Encoded protein: CASSLTPGLAGGLYNEQFF. Based on the CDR3 plus reference TRBV2 and TRBJ2-1, the full variable domain is EPEVTQTPSHQVTQMGQEVILRCVPISNHLYFYWYRQILGQKVEFLVSFYNNEISEKSEIFDDQFSVERPDGSNFTLKIRSTKLEDSAMYFCASSLTPGLAGGLYNEQFFGPGTRLTVL.